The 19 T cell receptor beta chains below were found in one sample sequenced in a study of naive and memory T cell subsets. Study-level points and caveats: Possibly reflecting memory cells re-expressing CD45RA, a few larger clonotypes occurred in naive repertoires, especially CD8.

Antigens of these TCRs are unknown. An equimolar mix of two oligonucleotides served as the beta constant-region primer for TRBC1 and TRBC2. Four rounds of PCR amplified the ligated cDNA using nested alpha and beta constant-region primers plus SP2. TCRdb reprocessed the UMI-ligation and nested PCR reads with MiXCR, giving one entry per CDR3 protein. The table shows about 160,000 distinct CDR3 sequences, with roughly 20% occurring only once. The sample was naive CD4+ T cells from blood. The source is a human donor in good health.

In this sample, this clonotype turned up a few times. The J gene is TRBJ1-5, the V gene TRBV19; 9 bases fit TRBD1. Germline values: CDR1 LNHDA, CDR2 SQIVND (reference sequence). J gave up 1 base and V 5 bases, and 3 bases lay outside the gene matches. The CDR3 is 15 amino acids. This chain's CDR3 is CASSSQGASNQPQHF. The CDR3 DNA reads TGTGCCAGTAGTTCACAGGGGGCGAGCAATCAGCCCCAGCATTTT.

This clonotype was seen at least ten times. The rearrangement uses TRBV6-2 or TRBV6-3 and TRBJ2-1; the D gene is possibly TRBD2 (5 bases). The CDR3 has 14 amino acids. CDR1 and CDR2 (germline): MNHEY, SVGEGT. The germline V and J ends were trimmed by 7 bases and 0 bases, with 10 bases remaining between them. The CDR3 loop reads CASNPGGSYNEQFF. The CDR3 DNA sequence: TGTGCCAGCAACCCCGGAGGCTCCTACAATGAGCAGTTCTTC.

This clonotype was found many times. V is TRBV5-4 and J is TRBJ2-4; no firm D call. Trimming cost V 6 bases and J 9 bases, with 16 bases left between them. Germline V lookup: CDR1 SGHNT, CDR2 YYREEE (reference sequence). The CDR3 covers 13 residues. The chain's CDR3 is CASTFPGSPIQYF. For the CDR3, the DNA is TGTGCCAGCACCTTCCCTGGCAGCCCCATTCAGTACTTC.

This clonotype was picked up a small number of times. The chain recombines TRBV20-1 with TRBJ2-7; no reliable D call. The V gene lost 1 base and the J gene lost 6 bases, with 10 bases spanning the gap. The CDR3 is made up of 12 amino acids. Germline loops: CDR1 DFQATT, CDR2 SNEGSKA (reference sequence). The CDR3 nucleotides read TGCAGTGCTAGAGTGGCAGTTACCGAGCAGTACTTC. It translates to CSARVAVTEQYF.

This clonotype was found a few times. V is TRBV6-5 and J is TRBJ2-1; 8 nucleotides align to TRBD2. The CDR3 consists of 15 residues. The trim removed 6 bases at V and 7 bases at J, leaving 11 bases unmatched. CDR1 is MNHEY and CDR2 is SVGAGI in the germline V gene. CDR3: CASRPGLARVNEQFF. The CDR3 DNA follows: TGTGCCAGCAGACCCGGACTAGCTCGGGTGAATGAGCAGTTCTTC.

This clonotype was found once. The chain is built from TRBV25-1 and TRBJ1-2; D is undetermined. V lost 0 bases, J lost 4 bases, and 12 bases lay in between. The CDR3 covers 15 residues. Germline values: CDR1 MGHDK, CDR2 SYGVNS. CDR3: CASSEYPGSTYGYTF. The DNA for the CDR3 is TGTGCCAGCAGTGAATATCCTGGCAGCACCTATGGCTACACCTTC.

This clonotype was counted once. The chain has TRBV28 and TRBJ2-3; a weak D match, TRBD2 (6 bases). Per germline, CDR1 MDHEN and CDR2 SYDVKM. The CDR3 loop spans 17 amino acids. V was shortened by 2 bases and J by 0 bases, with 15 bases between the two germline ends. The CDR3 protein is CASSLGRTSTSTDTQYF. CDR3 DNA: TGTGCCAGCAGTTTAGGGAGGACGTCTACTAGCACAGATACGCAGTATTTT.

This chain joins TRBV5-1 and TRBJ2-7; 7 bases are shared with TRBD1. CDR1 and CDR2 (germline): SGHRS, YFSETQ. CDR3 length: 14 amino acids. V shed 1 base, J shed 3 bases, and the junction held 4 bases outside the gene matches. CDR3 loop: CASSLTRGHYEQYF. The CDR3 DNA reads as TGCGCCAGCAGCTTGACAAGGGGGCACTACGAGCAGTACTTC.

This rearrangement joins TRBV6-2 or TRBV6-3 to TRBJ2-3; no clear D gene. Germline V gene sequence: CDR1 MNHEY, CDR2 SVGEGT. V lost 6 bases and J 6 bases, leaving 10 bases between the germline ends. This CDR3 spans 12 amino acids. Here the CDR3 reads CASRTPSDTQYF. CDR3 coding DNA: TGTGCCAGCAGAACCCCTTCCGATACGCAGTATTTT.

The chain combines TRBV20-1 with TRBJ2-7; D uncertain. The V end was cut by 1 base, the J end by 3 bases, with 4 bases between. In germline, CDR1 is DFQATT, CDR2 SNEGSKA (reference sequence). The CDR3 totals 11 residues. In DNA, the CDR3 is TGCAGTGCTAGAGGCGGCTACGAGCAGTACTTC. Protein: CSARGGYEQYF.

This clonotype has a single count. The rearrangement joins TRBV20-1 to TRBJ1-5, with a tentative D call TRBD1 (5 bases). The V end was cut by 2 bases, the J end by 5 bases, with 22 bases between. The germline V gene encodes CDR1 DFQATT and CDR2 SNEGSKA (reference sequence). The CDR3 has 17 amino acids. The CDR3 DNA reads TGCAGTGCTAGAACCGTCCAGTCAGGAGTGGGGCATCAGCCCCAGCATTTT. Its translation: CSARTVQSGVGHQPQHF.

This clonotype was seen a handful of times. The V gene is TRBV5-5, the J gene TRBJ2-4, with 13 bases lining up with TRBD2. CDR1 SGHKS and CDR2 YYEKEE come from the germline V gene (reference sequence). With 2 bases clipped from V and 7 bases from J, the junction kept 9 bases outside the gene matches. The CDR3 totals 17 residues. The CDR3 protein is CASSFRTSGRLSNIQYF. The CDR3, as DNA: TGTGCCAGCAGCTTTCGGACTAGCGGGAGATTATCTAACATTCAGTACTTC. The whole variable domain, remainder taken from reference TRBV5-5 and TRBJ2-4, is DAGVTQSPTHLIKTRGQQVTLRCSPISGHKSVSWYQQVLGQGPQFIFQYYEKEERGRGNFPDRFSARQFPNYSSELNVNALLLGDSALYLCASSFRTSGRLSNIQYFGAGTRLSVL.

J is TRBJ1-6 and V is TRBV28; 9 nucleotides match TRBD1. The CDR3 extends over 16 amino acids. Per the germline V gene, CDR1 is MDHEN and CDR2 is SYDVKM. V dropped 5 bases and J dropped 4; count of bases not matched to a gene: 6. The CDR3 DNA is TGTGCCAGCAGTGACAGGGGGACGGCGTATAATTCACCCCTCCACTTT. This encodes CASSDRGTAYNSPLHF.

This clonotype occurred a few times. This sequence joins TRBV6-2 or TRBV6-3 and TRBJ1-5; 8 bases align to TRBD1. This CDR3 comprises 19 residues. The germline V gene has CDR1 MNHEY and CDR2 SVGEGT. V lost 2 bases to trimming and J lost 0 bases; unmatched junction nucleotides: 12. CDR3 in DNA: TGTGCCAGCAGTTACGCCTGGACAGGGCACGGATATAGCAATCAGCCCCAGCATTTT. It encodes CASSYAWTGHGYSNQPQHF.

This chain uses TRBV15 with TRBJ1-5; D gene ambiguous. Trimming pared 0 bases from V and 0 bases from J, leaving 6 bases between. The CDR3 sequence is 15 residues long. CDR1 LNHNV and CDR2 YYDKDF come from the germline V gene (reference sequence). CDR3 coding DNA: TGTGCCACCAGCAGAGATAGGAGTAGCAATCAGCCCCAGCATTTT. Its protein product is CATSRDRSSNQPQHF. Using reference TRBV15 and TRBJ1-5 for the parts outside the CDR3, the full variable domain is DAMVIQNPRYQVTQFGKPVTLSCSQTLNHNVMYWYQQKSSQAPKLLFHYYDKDFNNEADTPDNFQSRRPNTSFCFLDIRSPGLGDTAMYLCATSRDRSSNQPQHFGDGTRLSIL.

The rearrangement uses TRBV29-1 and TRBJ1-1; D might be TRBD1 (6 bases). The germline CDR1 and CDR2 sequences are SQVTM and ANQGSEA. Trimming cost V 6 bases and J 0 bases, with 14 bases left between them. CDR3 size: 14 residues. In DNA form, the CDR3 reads TGCAGCGTCAAAGACAGGAACATGAACACTGAAGCTTTCTTT. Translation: CSVKDRNMNTEAFF.

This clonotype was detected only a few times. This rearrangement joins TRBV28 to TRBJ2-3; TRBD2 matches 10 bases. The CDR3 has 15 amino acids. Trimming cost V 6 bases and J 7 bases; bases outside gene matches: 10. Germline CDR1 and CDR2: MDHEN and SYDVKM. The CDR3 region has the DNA TGTGCCAGCAGGGGGGGATCTAGCGGGAGTAATACGCAGTATTTT. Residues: CASRGGSSGSNTQYF.

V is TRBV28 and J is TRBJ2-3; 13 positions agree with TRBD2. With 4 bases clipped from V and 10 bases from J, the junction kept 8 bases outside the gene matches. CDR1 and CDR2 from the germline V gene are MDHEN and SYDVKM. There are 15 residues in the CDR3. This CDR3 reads CASSSGTSGASAQYF. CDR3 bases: TGTGCCAGCAGTTCCGGGACTAGCGGGGCCTCTGCGCAGTATTTT.

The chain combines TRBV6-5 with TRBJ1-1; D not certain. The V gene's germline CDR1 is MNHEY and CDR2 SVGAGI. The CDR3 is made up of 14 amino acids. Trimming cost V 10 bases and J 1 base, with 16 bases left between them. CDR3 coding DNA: TGTGCCACCGGACGAGACGGATGGAACACTGAAGCTTTCTTT. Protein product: CATGRDGWNTEAFF.